These T cell receptor beta chains were read from a single sample in a study of T cell responses to AZD1222 COVID-19 vaccine. TCRdb keeps only in-frame clones here, not all; method: immunoSEQ multiplex PCR. This sample has about 130,000 clones, with over 75% found just once. The input for sequencing was peripheral blood, taken on day 0 of AZD1222 vaccination. Receptor source: an adult in good health. Both conserved end residues are part of each CDR3. A D gene is named only where the DNA matches it firmly. The size of a clone is reported for some rows only, either as once, few or many, or as a class for expanded clones.

v_gene	abundance	j_gene	d_gene	CDR3nt	CDR3aa
TRBV25-1	-	TRBJ1-3	-	TGTGCCAGCAGTGAGTCCCTTGACTCTGGAAACACCATATATTTT	CASSESLDSGNTIYF
TRBV5-1	-	TRBJ2-7	-	TGCGCCAGCAGCTACGGTAGGGGATCCTACGAGCAGTACTTC	CASSYGRGSYEQYF
TRBV11-1	few	TRBJ2-7	-	TGTGCCAGCAGTTCCGATGGAGGGGGCCCCTACGAGCAGTACTTC	CASSSDGGGPYEQYF
TRBV29-1	-	TRBJ2-2	-	TGCAGCGTTCAAAGAGGGGGGGAGAACACCGGGGAGCTGTTTTTT	CSVQRGGENTGELFF
TRBV6-5	-	TRBJ1-1	TRBD1	TGTGCCAGCAGTTACTCGGGCAGGGACAGTTCTGAAGCTTTCTTT	CASSYSGRDSSEAFF
TRBV2	once	TRBJ2-1	TRBD2	TGTGCCAGCAGTACCCTAGCGGGAGAGCAGTTCTTC	CASSTLAGEQFF
TRBV7-2	-	TRBJ2-5	-	TGTGCCAGCAGCTTTAGGGTGGGTGAGACCCAGTACTTC	CASSFRVGETQYF
TRBV25-1	-	TRBJ1-6	-	TGTGCCAGCAGTCCTAGGAGAGCCGGCGTAGATTCACCCCTCCACTTT	CASSPRRAGVDSPLHF
TRBV6-5	-	TRBJ2-3	-	TGTGCCAGCAGTTACCACCCAAGAGCTAGCACAGATACGCAGTATTTT	CASSYHPRASTDTQYF
TRBV10-3	-	TRBJ2-6	-	TGTGCCATCAGTACGGGACCTGGGGCCAACGTCCTGACTTTC	CAISTGPGANVLTF
TRBV19	-	TRBJ1-4	TRBD1	TGTGCCAGTAGTGGAACAGGGGGCGAAAATGAAAAACTGTTTTTT	CASSGTGGENEKLFF
TRBV27	-	TRBJ1-1	-	TGTGCCAGCAGTCCTGCGGGGGTGAACACTGAAGCTTTCTTT	CASSPAGVNTEAFF
TRBV28	-	TRBJ2-3	-	TGTGCCAGCAGTTTACCGGGCACAGATACGCAGTATTTT	CASSLPGTDTQYF
TRBV7-3	-	TRBJ2-1	-	TGTGCCAGCAGCTTACAAGGGAGTATCAACAATGAGCAGTTCTTC	CASSLQGSINNEQFF
TRBV28	-	TRBJ1-6	TRBD1	TGTGCCAGCAGTTTTCATGACAGGGGGCGCGATAATTCACCCCTCCACTTT	CASSFHDRGRDNSPLHF
TRBV10-3	-	TRBJ1-1	-	TGTGCCATCAGTGGACAGGCGAACACTGAAGCTTTCTTT	CAISGQANTEAFF
TRBV30	-	TRBJ1-2	-	TGTGCCTGGAGTGCAATCCACTATGGCTACACCTTC	CAWSAIHYGYTF
TRBV11-1	-	TRBJ1-2	-	TGTGCCAGCAGCTCGCCGGGACGGCTTAACTATGGCTACACCTTC	CASSSPGRLNYGYTF